The clone carrying this T cell receptor (beta chain) was seen a handful of times. The target antigen is unknown. The data stem from a study of cytomegalovirus exposure and HLA in healthy donors. Study summary: A preliminary data release comprised 70 million to 95 million unique TCRs obtained from HLA-typed donors.

The CDR3 is made up of 12 amino acids. Germline V lookup: CDR1 GTSNPN, CDR2 SVGIG (reference sequence). V was cut by 1 base and J by 8 bases, with 9 bases left in between. The primer mix had 60 Vbeta and 13 Jbeta primers. TCRdb's table, derived via immunoSEQ multiplex PCR, lists solely in-frame clones and lacks some. This table holds approximately 82,000 clones, around 9.1% found once. Findings of the study overall: TCR sequences were mostly rare, though some public TCRs occurred in many donors. Most CMV-associated TCR beta chains were later found to appear HLA-restricted.

The sequencing input was PBMCs. The source is a man aged 60 to 75 in good health and CMV-seropositive. The chain joins TRBV30 to TRBJ2-4, with D hard to call. For the CDR3, the DNA is TGTGCCTGGAGTGCCCTGGTAGACATTCAGTACTTC. Protein: CAWSALVDIQYF.